Listed below are T cell receptor beta chains from one sample, sequenced in a study of CD8 T cells in Susac syndrome. TCRdb processed the immunoSEQ multiplex PCR reads anew with MiXCR; each CDR3 protein has one entry. The sample holds over 130,000 distinct CDR3 sequences, 95% seen once. Sequenced input: CD4+ T cells from PBMCs. The receptors stem from a human donor with Susac syndrome. CDR3s include the opening cysteine and the closing phenylalanine or tryptophan. The order of the fields is clone size, V gene, J gene, D gene, CDR3 DNA, CDR3 protein. D genes are given only for firm matches. The size of a clone is reported for some rows only, either as once, few or many, or as a class for expanded clones.

size: -
V: TRBV3-1
J: TRBJ1-3
D: -
DNA: TGTGCCAGCAGCCATTCGGACACCATATATTTT
CDR3: CASSHSDTIYF

size: -
V: TRBV20-1
J: TRBJ1-5
D: -
DNA: TGCAGTGCTACCAGACTCCGGGACCGAAATCAGCCCCAGCATTTT
CDR3: CSATRLRDRNQPQHF

size: -
V: TRBV15
J: TRBJ1-4
D: TRBD1
DNA: TGTGCCACCAGCAGCGGGACAGGGGGCAACGAAAAACTGTTTTTT
CDR3: CATSSGTGGNEKLFF

size: -
V: TRBV6-5
J: TRBJ2-7
D: TRBD2
DNA: TGTGCCAGCAGCCCCGGACTAGCGCGGGAGCAGTACTTC
CDR3: CASSPGLAREQYF

size: -
V: TRBV20-1
J: TRBJ2-1
D: TRBD2
DNA: TGCAGTGCTAGATTCCCGGGACTAGCCTACAATGAGCAGTTCTTC
CDR3: CSARFPGLAYNEQFF

size: -
V: TRBV6-5
J: TRBJ2-3
D: -
DNA: TGTGCCAGCAGTTACAATTCCGGGGGGCAGACTAGCACAGATACGCAGTATTTT
CDR3: CASSYNSGGQTSTDTQYF

size: once
V: TRBV18
J: TRBJ2-7
D: -
DNA: TGTGCCAGCTCACCGATGACAGGCCGAGTCGAGCAGTACTTC
CDR3: CASSPMTGRVEQYF

size: -
V: TRBV4-2
J: TRBJ1-1
D: -
DNA: TGTGCCAGCAGCCAAGATTCGATTCAAGGCGGAGGCAACACTGAAGCTTTCTTT
CDR3: CASSQDSIQGGGNTEAFF

size: -
V: TRBV5-4
J: TRBJ2-5
D: TRBD2
DNA: TGTGCCAGCAGCAGAGGGACTAGTGACGAGACCCAGTACTTC
CDR3: CASSRGTSDETQYF

size: -
V: TRBV7-9
J: TRBJ2-5
D: TRBD1
DNA: TGTGCCAGCAGGGACAGGGATCGAGAGACCCAGTACTTC
CDR3: CASRDRDRETQYF

size: -
V: TRBV3-1
J: TRBJ2-3
D: -
DNA: TGTGCCAGCAGCCAAGTAATGGATACGCAGTATTTT
CDR3: CASSQVMDTQYF

size: -
V: TRBV24-1
J: TRBJ1-5
D: TRBD1
DNA: TGTGCCACCTTTATAGGGACAGGGGAGCGTGGCAATCAGCCCCAGCATTTT
CDR3: CATFIGTGERGNQPQHF

size: -
V: TRBV29-1
J: TRBJ2-5
D: -
DNA: TGCAGCGTTGAAAGGCAGCAAGAGACCCAGTACTTC
CDR3: CSVERQQETQYF

size: once
V: TRBV9
J: TRBJ2-3
D: TRBD2
DNA: TGTGCCAGCAGCAGAATTAGCGGGTCTACCGGAGATACGCAGTATTTT
CDR3: CASSRISGSTGDTQYF

size: -
V: TRBV2
J: TRBJ1-6
D: -
DNA: TGTGCCAGCAAGGGCAGGGGCGGCAATTCACCCCTCCACTTT
CDR3: CASKGRGGNSPLHF

size: -
V: TRBV30
J: TRBJ2-7
D: -
DNA: TGTGCCTGGAGTCGGACAGTCTACGAGCAGTACTTC
CDR3: CAWSRTVYEQYF

size: -
V: TRBV3-1
J: TRBJ2-7
D: TRBD1
DNA: TGTGCCAGCAGCCTCGGGACAGGGGAGCACGAGCAGTACTTC
CDR3: CASSLGTGEHEQYF

size: -
V: TRBV5-4
J: TRBJ2-1
D: -
DNA: TGTGCCAGCAGCACTGGAGCTAGTGGGTCATACAATGAGCAGTTCTTC
CDR3: CASSTGASGSYNEQFF

size: -
V: TRBV18
J: TRBJ1-3
D: -
DNA: TGTGCCAGCTCACCACGACAACAGGGTTCTGGAAACACCATATATTTT
CDR3: CASSPRQQGSGNTIYF

size: -
V: TRBV4-3
J: TRBJ2-7
D: -
DNA: TGCGCCAGCAGCCAAGCCAGGGGTGCCGAGCAGTACTTC
CDR3: CASSQARGAEQYF

size: -
V: TRBV6-2/TRBV6-3
J: TRBJ1-1
D: -
DNA: TGTGCCAGCAGTTACGGGCAGGGTTTCAACACTGAAGCTTTCTTT
CDR3: CASSYGQGFNTEAFF

size: -
V: TRBV30
J: TRBJ2-7
D: -
DNA: TGTGCCTGGACTAAAAAGGGAGCCTACGAGCAGTACTTC
CDR3: CAWTKKGAYEQYF

size: -
V: TRBV27
J: TRBJ2-5
D: -
DNA: TGTGCCAGCAGTTCCCGGTCGTCGAGGGAGACCCAGTACTTC
CDR3: CASSSRSSRETQYF

size: -
V: TRBV10-3
J: TRBJ2-1
D: TRBD1
DNA: TGTGCCATCAGTGAGTTACAGGGGCGGAACAATGAGCAGTTCTTC
CDR3: CAISELQGRNNEQFF

size: -
V: TRBV9
J: TRBJ2-5
D: -
DNA: TGTGCCAGCAGCGTAGACAGGATCGGGGAGACCCAGTACTTC
CDR3: CASSVDRIGETQYF

size: -
V: TRBV9
J: TRBJ2-1
D: -
DNA: TGTGCCAGCAGCCACGCGACTAGTCCATCCTCGAGTGAGCAGTTCTTC
CDR3: CASSHATSPSSSEQFF

size: -
V: TRBV20-1
J: TRBJ2-2
D: -
DNA: TGCAGTGCTAGAGATTTTGGCATGTCGAACACCGGGGAGCTGTTTTTT
CDR3: CSARDFGMSNTGELFF

size: -
V: TRBV7-9
J: TRBJ1-2
D: -
DNA: TGTGCCAGCAGCTTAGTTCGGATAGCTAACTATGGCTACACCTTC
CDR3: CASSLVRIANYGYTF

size: -
V: TRBV23-1
J: TRBJ2-4
D: TRBD1
DNA: TGCGCCAGCAGTCAATTTAAGACCCCGGGACAGTGGTCAGAAGCCAAAAACATTCAGTACTTC
CDR3: CASSQFKTPGQWSEAKNIQYF

size: once
V: TRBV5-1
J: TRBJ2-1
D: -
DNA: TGCGCCAGCAGCCCGGGACACTCGACAAACAATGAGCAGTTCTTC
CDR3: CASSPGHSTNNEQFF

size: -
V: TRBV6-5
J: TRBJ2-4
D: TRBD1
DNA: TGTGCCAGCAGGGGGACAGGCCAGGGGGGCATTCAGTACTTC
CDR3: CASRGTGQGGIQYF

size: once
V: TRBV15
J: TRBJ1-2
D: -
DNA: TGTGCCACCAGCAGAGATCGGAGCTATGGCTACACCTTC
CDR3: CATSRDRSYGYTF

size: few
V: TRBV28
J: TRBJ1-2
D: -
DNA: TGTGCCAGCAGTGGGCCCGGGGCAGGGTCCTATGGCTACACCTTC
CDR3: CASSGPGAGSYGYTF

size: -
V: TRBV30
J: TRBJ2-7
D: -
DNA: TGTGCCTGGAGTGTAGGTCTGAGCTCCTACGAGCAGTACTTC
CDR3: CAWSVGLSSYEQYF

size: -
V: TRBV6-2/TRBV6-3
J: TRBJ1-2
D: TRBD1
DNA: TGTGCCAGCAGCCCCGGGACAGGGGGTCACTATGGCTACACCTTC
CDR3: CASSPGTGGHYGYTF

size: -
V: TRBV4-1
J: TRBJ2-5
D: -
DNA: TGCGCCAGCAGCCAGGTCGGGCTGGGTACGGAGACCCAGTACTTC
CDR3: CASSQVGLGTETQYF

size: -
V: TRBV15
J: TRBJ1-2
D: -
DNA: TGTGCCACCAGTGGAGCTAACTATGGCTACACCTTC
CDR3: CATSGANYGYTF

size: -
V: TRBV12-3/TRBV12-4
J: TRBJ2-7
D: TRBD2
DNA: TGTGCCAGCAGTTCCAACCGGGACTACTCCTACGAGCAGTACTTC
CDR3: CASSSNRDYSYEQYF

size: -
V: TRBV20-1
J: TRBJ2-3
D: -
DNA: TGCAGTGCTAGAGATTGGTCGGGATCTACAGATACGCAGTATTTT
CDR3: CSARDWSGSTDTQYF

size: -
V: TRBV30
J: TRBJ2-1
D: -
DNA: TGTGCCTGGAGTGTACGGGTCGGTAATGAGCAGTTCTTC
CDR3: CAWSVRVGNEQFF

size: -
V: TRBV9
J: TRBJ1-5
D: -
DNA: TGTGCCAGCAGCCCGGGCGTTGGGGCCCTCAATCAGCCCCAGCATTTT
CDR3: CASSPGVGALNQPQHF

size: -
V: TRBV7-3
J: TRBJ2-1
D: -
DNA: TGTGCCAGCAGCCAACTTAGGGGTGAGCAGTTCTTC
CDR3: CASSQLRGEQFF

size: -
V: TRBV2
J: TRBJ2-2
D: TRBD2
DNA: TGTGCCAGCTGGGGACTAGTCAGAGGCGCCGGGGAGCTGTTTTTT
CDR3: CASWGLVRGAGELFF

size: once
V: TRBV19
J: TRBJ2-1
D: TRBD2
DNA: TGTGCCAGTACCAAAGGGGCTAGCGGTTACAATGAGCAGTTCTTC
CDR3: CASTKGASGYNEQFF

size: -
V: TRBV20-1
J: TRBJ2-7
D: -
DNA: TGCAGTGCTGACGGGGGCCCCCGGGACGAGCAGTACTTC
CDR3: CSADGGPRDEQYF

size: -
V: TRBV7-9
J: TRBJ2-7
D: -
DNA: TGTGCCAGCAGCAGAGATGGTAGGAACGAGCAGTACTTC
CDR3: CASSRDGRNEQYF

size: -
V: TRBV5-1
J: TRBJ2-3
D: -
DNA: TGCGCCAGCAGCCTCCGGACGGACACAGATACGCAGTATTTT
CDR3: CASSLRTDTDTQYF

size: -
V: TRBV5-1
J: TRBJ2-1
D: -
DNA: TGCGCCAGCATTCCGCGCCGGGCAAGATCCTACAATGAGCAGTTCTTC
CDR3: CASIPRRARSYNEQFF

size: -
V: TRBV30
J: TRBJ2-1
D: -
DNA: TGTGCCTGGAGCGTCGGAATTAGCAATGAGCAGTTCTTC
CDR3: CAWSVGISNEQFF

size: -
V: TRBV4-3
J: TRBJ1-2
D: TRBD1
DNA: TGCGCCAGCAGCCAAGATCCCGGCAGGGGGGAAGGCTACACCTTC
CDR3: CASSQDPGRGEGYTF